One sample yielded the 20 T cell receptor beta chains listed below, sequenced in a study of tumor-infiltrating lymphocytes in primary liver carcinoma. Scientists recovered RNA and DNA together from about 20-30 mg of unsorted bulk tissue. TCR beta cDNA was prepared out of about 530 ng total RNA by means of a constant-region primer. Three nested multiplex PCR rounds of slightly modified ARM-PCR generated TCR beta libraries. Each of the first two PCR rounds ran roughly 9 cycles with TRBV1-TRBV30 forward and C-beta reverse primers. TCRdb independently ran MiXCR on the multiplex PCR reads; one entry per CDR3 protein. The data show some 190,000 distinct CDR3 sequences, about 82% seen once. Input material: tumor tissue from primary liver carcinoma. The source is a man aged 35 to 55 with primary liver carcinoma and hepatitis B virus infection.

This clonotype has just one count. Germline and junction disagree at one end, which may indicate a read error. The CDR3 loop is CVSSSNPSGSTGANVLTF. Written as DNA, the CDR3 is TGTGTCAGCAGTAGCAATCCTAGCGGGAGTACTGGTGCCAACGTCCTGACTTTC. V usage is TRBV6-5 and J usage is TRBJ2-6; 10 bases line up with TRBD2. Germline-derived CDR1 and CDR2 are MNHEY and SVGAGI. The CDR3 extends over 18 amino acids.

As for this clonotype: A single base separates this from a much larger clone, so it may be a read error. This CDR3 reads CASSLRQVSFF. The CDR3 DNA reads as TGTGCCAGCAGTCTACGGCAGGTATCTTTCTTT. The chain recombines TRBV28 with TRBJ1-1; D remains unclear. Trimming left V 5 bases short and J 12 bases short, with 13 bases between. The length of the CDR3 is 11 residues. In germline, CDR1 is MDHEN, CDR2 SYDVKM.

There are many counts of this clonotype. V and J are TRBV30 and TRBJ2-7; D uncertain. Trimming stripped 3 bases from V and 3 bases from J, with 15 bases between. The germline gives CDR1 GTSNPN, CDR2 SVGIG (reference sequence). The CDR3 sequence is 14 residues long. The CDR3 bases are TGTGCCTGGAGGGCGGACGGATCGGTCTACGAGCAGTACTTC. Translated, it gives CAWRADGSVYEQYF.

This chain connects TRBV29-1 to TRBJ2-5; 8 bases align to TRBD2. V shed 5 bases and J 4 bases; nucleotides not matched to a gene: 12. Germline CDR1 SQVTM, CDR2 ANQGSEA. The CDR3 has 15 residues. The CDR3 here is CSVRSSGYWAETQYF. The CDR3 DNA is TGCAGCGTTCGGTCTAGCGGGTATTGGGCAGAGACCCAGTACTTC.

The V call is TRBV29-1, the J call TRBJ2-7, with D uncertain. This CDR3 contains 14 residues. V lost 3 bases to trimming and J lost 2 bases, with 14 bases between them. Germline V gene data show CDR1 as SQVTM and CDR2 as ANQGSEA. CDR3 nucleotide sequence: TGCAGCGTTGATGAACTGGGAAGGACCTACGAGCAGTACTTC. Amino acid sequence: CSVDELGRTYEQYF.

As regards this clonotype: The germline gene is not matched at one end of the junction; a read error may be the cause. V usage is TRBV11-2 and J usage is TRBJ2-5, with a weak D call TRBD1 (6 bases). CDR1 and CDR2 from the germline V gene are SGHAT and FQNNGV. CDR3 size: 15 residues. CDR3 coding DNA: TGTGCCAGCTACCCCCGGTCAGCCCCAGGGGTGACCAAGTACTTC. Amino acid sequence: CASYPRSAPGVTKYF.

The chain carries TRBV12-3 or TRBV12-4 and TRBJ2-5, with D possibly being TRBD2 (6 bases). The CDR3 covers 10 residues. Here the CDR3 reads CTSSGETQYF. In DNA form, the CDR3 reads TGTACGAGCAGCGGGGAGACCCAGTACTTC.

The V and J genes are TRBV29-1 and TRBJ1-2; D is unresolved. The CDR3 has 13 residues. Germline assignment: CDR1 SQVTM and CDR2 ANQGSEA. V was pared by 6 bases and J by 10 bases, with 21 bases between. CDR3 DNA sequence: TGCAGCGTGTATCATGCTCGCGACTATACCTACACCTTC. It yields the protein CSVYHARDYTYTF.

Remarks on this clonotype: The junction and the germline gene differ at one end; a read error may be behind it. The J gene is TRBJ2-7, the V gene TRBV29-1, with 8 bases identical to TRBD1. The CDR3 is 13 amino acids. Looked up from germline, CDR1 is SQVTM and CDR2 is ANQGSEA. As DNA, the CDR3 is TGCAGTGTTGCCCCGACAGGGGTCCACGATCAGTACTTC. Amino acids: CSVAPTGVHDQYF.

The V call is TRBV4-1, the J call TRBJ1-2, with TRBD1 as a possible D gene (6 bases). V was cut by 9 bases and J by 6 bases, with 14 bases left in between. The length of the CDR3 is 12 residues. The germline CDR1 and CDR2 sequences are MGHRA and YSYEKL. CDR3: CARSQSGDGYTF. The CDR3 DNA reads TGCGCCAGAAGTCAATCAGGGGATGGCTACACCTTC.

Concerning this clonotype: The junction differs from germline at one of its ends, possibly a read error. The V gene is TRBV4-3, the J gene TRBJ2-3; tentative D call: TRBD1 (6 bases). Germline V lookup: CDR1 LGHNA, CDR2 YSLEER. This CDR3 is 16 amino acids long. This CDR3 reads CASRQELSRGPDTQYF. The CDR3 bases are TGCGCCAGCAGACAAGAGCTAAGCAGGGGACCAGATACGCAGTATTTT.

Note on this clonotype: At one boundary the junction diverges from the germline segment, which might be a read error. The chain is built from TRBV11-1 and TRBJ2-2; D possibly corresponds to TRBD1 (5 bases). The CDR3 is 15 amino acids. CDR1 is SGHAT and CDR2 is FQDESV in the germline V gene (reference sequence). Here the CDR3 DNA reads TGTGCTAGCAGCTATACAGGACCTTTCTCCGTGGAACTGTTTTTT. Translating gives CASSYTGPFSVELFF.

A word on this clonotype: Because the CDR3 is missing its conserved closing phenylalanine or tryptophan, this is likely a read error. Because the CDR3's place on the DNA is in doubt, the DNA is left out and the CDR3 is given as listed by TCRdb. The CDR3 protein is CASQRTGVPYEQLL. The chain uses TRBV6-1 and TRBJ2-7; the DNA was not used to check the table's D call, TRBD1. The CDR3 extends over 14 residues, inclusive of both ends. Germline V gene sequence: CDR1 MNHNS, CDR2 SASEGT.

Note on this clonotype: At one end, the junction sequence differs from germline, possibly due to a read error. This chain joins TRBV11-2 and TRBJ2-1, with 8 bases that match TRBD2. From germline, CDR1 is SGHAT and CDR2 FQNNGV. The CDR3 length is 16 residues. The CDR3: CAGRSGIGRAVNEQFF. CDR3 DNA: TGTGCCGGCAGATCAGGCATCGGGAGGGCTGTAAATGAGCAGTTCTTC.

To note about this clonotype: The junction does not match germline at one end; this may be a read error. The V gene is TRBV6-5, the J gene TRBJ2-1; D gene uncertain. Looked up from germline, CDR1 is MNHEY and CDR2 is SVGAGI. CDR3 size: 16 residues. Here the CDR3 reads CASSPSMSPSCNEQFF. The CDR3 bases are TGTGCCAGCAGTCCCTCTATGAGCCCCTCCTGCAATGAGCAGTTCTTC.

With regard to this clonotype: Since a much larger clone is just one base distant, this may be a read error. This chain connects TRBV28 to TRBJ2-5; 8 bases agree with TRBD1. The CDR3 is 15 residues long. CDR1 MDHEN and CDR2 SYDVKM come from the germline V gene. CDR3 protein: CAGSPTTGAIETQYF. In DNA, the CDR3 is TGTGCCGGCAGTCCGACGACAGGGGCTATCGAGACCCAGTACTTC.

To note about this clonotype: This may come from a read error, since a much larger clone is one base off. CDR3 sequence (DNA): TGTGCCAGCACTCGATGGGACACACCGAACGAGCAGTACTTC. Amino acid sequence: CASTRWDTPNEQYF. The V call is TRBV6-2 or TRBV6-3, the J call TRBJ2-7, with D tentatively TRBD1 (6 bases). Germline lookup yields CDR1 MNHEY and CDR2 SVGEGT. The CDR3 runs 14 residues. Between the trimmed V and J ends, which lost 7 bases and 5 bases, there was a span of 18 bases.

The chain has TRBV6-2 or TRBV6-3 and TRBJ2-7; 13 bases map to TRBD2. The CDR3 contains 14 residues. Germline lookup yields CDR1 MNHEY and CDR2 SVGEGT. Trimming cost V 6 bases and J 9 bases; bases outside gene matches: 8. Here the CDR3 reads CASRLAGGTYWQYF. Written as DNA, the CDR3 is TGTGCCAGCAGACTAGCGGGAGGGACCTACTGGCAGTACTTC.

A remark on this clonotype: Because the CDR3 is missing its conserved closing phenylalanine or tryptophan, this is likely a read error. CDR3 in DNA: TGTGCCAGCAACAAGTGGGGCGCCTACGAGCAGTACATC. It encodes CASNKWGAYEQYI. The V gene is TRBV12-3 or TRBV12-4, the J gene TRBJ2-7; tentatively, D is TRBD1 (5 bases). V lost 7 bases to trimming and J lost 2 bases, with 12 bases between them. CDR3 length: 13 residues.

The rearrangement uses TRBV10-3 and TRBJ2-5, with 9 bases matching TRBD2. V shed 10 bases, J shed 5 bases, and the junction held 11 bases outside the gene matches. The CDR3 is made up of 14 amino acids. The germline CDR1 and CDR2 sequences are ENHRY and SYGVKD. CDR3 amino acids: CATVRGLAIETQYF. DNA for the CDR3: TGTGCCACCGTGCGAGGACTAGCGATTGAGACCCAGTACTTC.